The 24 T cell receptor beta chains presented below share a single source sample, sequenced in a study of blood T cell repertoires in COVID-19. The protocol was immunoSEQ multiplex PCR, while the TCRdb copy is restricted to in-frame clones and leaves out a portion. The sample records 150,000 to 200,000 clones, roughly 85% being singletons. The source material was peripheral blood. These receptors all stem from an older woman with acute or convalescent COVID-19.

This clone came up a few times. The chain uses TRBV7-2 and TRBJ1-4, with 7 bases lining up with TRBD1. The CDR3 has 14 residues. The V gene's germline CDR1 is SGHTA and CDR2 FQGNSA. J gave up 7 bases and V 3 bases, and 5 bases lay outside the gene matches. The CDR3 sequence is CASSLNYRGEKLFF. CDR3 sequence (DNA): TGTGCCAGCAGCTTGAATTACAGGGGTGAAAAACTGTTTTTT.

The rearrangement links TRBV6-6 to TRBJ2-3; 8 nucleotides align to TRBD2. The CDR3 is 15 residues long. Trimming at V came to 8 bases and at J to 4 bases, leaving 11 bases not matched to a gene. Per germline, CDR1 MNHNY and CDR2 SVGAGI (reference sequence). The CDR3, as DNA: TGTGCCAGCGGAGTTTTAGCGGGAACCGCAGATACGCAGTATTTT. This sequence encodes CASGVLAGTADTQYF.

This chain links TRBV18 with TRBJ1-5, with D possibly TRBD1 on 6 matching bases. Germline V lookup: CDR1 KGHSH, CDR2 LQKENI. This CDR3 spans 15 amino acids. The V end was cut by 1 base, the J end by 5 bases, with 12 bases between. CDR3 residues: CASSPLGAGDQPQHF. In nucleotides, the CDR3 is TGTGCCAGCTCACCACTGGGGGCTGGGGATCAGCCCCAGCATTTT.

CDR3 protein: CASSLPLPGADTQYF. The DNA for the CDR3 is TGCGCCAGCAGCTTGCCGTTACCGGGAGCGGATACGCAGTATTTT. The genes are TRBV5-1 and TRBJ2-3, with D maybe TRBD2 (6 bases). The germline V gene encodes CDR1 SGHRS and CDR2 YFSETQ. V gave up 1 base and J gave up 6 bases, with 15 bases separating them. The CDR3 loop spans 15 amino acids.

The chain couples TRBV6-5 to TRBJ1-4, with D possibly being TRBD1 (5 bases). V lost 5 bases to trimming and J lost 6 bases, with 16 bases between them. CDR1 and CDR2 from the germline V gene are MNHEY and SVGAGI. The CDR3 has 15 residues. CDR3 nucleotide sequence: TGTGCCAGCAGTCCCCGGCGGGGCAGAGATGAAAAACTGTTTTTT. This encodes CASSPRRGRDEKLFF.

This chain links TRBV15 with TRBJ2-7; 12 bases are a match to TRBD2. V shed 0 bases, J shed 4 bases, and the junction held 16 bases outside the gene matches. The CDR3 length is 20 residues. Germline-derived CDR1 and CDR2 are LNHNV and YYDKDF (reference sequence). The CDR3 is CATSRDLRPLTSGRSYEQYF. The CDR3 DNA reads as TGTGCCACCAGCAGAGACCTTAGACCCTTGACTAGCGGGAGAAGTTACGAGCAGTACTTC.

The rearrangement joins TRBV19 to TRBJ1-5; TRBD1 might be the D (5 bases). The CDR3 has 13 amino acids. Germline values: CDR1 LNHDA, CDR2 SQIVND (reference sequence). The ends were cut back, 5 bases at V and 4 bases at J, with 9 bases in the middle. DNA for the CDR3: TGTGCCAGTAGTGCGACAGCTAATCAGCCCCAGCATTTT. Protein sequence: CASSATANQPQHF.

This clone was detected a few times. V gene TRBV14 combines with J gene TRBJ1-2; 8 bases are a match to TRBD1. Trimming took 4 bases from V and 4 from J; bases not matched to a gene: 2. Per germline, CDR1 SGHDN and CDR2 FVKESK. The CDR3 loop spans 13 amino acids. CDR3 DNA: TGTGCCAGCAGCCCGGACAGGGTCTATGGCTACACCTTC. Translating gives CASSPDRVYGYTF.

This clone was counted a single time. The chain employs TRBV6-6 and TRBJ1-1; no clear D. The V end lost 5 bases, the J end lost 1 base, and 14 bases lay between the germline ends. The CDR3 loop spans 15 amino acids. CDR1 and CDR2 (germline): MNHNY, SVGAGI (reference sequence). The CDR3 coding sequence is TGTGCCAGCAGTAAATCACTAGCCCCGAACACTGAAGCTTTCTTT. Its translation: CASSKSLAPNTEAFF.

The chain couples TRBV29-1 to TRBJ2-2; 10 bases align to TRBD1. Germline assignment: CDR1 SQVTM and CDR2 ANQGSEA. The trim removed 7 bases at V and 5 bases at J, leaving 4 bases unmatched. The CDR3 runs 13 residues. The CDR3 is CSAGQGVTGELFF. CDR3 DNA: TGCAGCGCTGGACAGGGGGTGACCGGGGAGCTGTTTTTT.

The CDR3 bases are TGTGCCAGCAGTGAAGTAGGTCAGGTAAATCAGCCCCAGCATTTT. Its protein is CASSEVGQVNQPQHF. The genes are TRBV2 and TRBJ1-5; D is uncertain. The CDR3 totals 15 residues. V was pared by 1 base and J by 4 bases, with 11 bases between. In germline, CDR1 is SNHLY, CDR2 FYNNEI. Looking up the rest from reference TRBV2 and TRBJ1-5 gives the full variable domain: EPEVTQTPSHQVTQMGQEVILRCVPISNHLYFYWYRQILGQKVEFLVSFYNNEISEKSEIFDDQFSVERPDGSNFTLKIRSTKLEDSAMYFCASSEVGQVNQPQHFGDGTRLSIL.

This sequence joins TRBV5-1 and TRBJ2-1; 7 bases line up with TRBD1. Germline V gene sequence: CDR1 SGHRS, CDR2 YFSETQ. The CDR3 is 14 residues long. The V and J ends lost 5 bases and 3 bases, in that order; junction bases with no gene match: 5. In nucleotides, the CDR3 is TGCGCCAGCAGGCCGGGACAGAACTACAATGAGCAGTTCTTC. Residues: CASRPGQNYNEQFF. The entire variable domain, with the rest obtained from reference TRBV5-1 and TRBJ2-1, is as follows: KAGVTQTPRYLIKTRGQQVTLSCSPISGHRSVSWYQQTPGQGLQFLFEYFSETQRNKGNFPGRFSGRQFSNSRSEMNVSTLELGDSALYLCASRPGQNYNEQFFGPGTRLTVL.

With regard to this clone: The same CDR3 can be traced to other DNA sequences in this sample. The chain uses TRBV7-2 and TRBJ2-1; 10 positions agree with TRBD2. The length of the CDR3 is 15 residues. The germline V gene has CDR1 SGHTA and CDR2 FQGNSA. J lost 2 bases, V lost 5 bases, and 3 bases had no gene match. The CDR3 DNA follows: TGTGCCAGCAGCCCGACTAGCGGGCCCTACAATGAGCAGTTCTTC. Encoded protein: CASSPTSGPYNEQFF.

The gene calls are TRBV10-3 and TRBJ2-7, with 11 bases identical to TRBD2. The germline V gene has CDR1 ENHRY and CDR2 SYGVKD. The CDR3 sequence is 17 residues long. J was trimmed by 3 bases and V by 0 bases; bases with no gene match: 7. The CDR3 is CAISESTLAGGSYEQYF. CDR3 coding DNA: TGTGCCATCAGTGAGTCTACTCTAGCGGGAGGTAGCTACGAGCAGTACTTC.

This sequence joins TRBV5-4 and TRBJ2-1, with TRBD2 identical over 8 bases. The J segment lost 2 bases and the V segment lost 0 bases, leaving 4 bases of the junction unmatched. This CDR3 is built from 16 residues. The germline V gene encodes CDR1 SGHNT and CDR2 YYREEE (reference sequence). The CDR3 protein is CASSLDISGTYNEQFF. CDR3 DNA: TGTGCCAGCAGCTTGGATATTAGCGGGACCTACAATGAGCAGTTCTTC.

In this sample, this clone turned up a few times. This chain joins TRBV30 and TRBJ1-4; 11 nucleotides match TRBD1. V shed 2 bases and J 8 bases; nucleotides not matched to a gene: 4. Looked up from germline, CDR1 is GTSNPN and CDR2 is SVGIG (reference sequence). The CDR3 is 14 amino acids. Here the CDR3 reads CAWSWTGGREKLFF. In DNA form, the CDR3 reads TGTGCCTGGAGTTGGACAGGGGGCCGGGAAAAACTGTTTTTT.

The J gene is TRBJ2-7, the V gene TRBV5-6, with D perhaps TRBD2 (5 bases). The CDR3 has 13 residues. Germline CDR1 is SGHDT and CDR2 is YYEEEE. Between the trimmed V and J ends, which lost 6 bases and 0 bases, there was a span of 10 bases. The CDR3 region is CASTHTSSYEQYF. DNA of the CDR3: TGTGCCAGCACCCACACTAGCTCCTACGAGCAGTACTTC.

The chain is built from TRBV28 and TRBJ2-7; a possible D gene is TRBD2 (6 bases). V was shortened by 6 bases and J by 5 bases, with 17 bases between the two germline ends. The CDR3 is 14 residues long. Germline V gene sequence: CDR1 MDHEN, CDR2 SYDVKM. The CDR3 loop reads CASSRSGLSHEQYF. CDR3 coding DNA: TGTGCCAGCAGCCGGAGCGGGTTGTCCCACGAGCAGTACTTC.

The rearrangement joins TRBV4-1 to TRBJ1-1, with D perhaps TRBD1 (5 bases). The CDR3 runs 17 residues. Trimming left V 1 base short and J 2 bases short, with 17 bases between. The germline CDR1 and CDR2 sequences are MGHRA and YSYEKL. This CDR3 reads CASSQVWGGQSNTEAFF. CDR3 in DNA: TGCGCCAGCAGCCAAGTTTGGGGCGGACAATCTAACACTGAAGCTTTCTTT.

V is TRBV7-3 and J is TRBJ2-1; 10 positions agree with TRBD2. V lost 4 bases, J lost 0 bases, and 3 bases stayed unmatched. Germline V gene sequence: CDR1 SGHTA, CDR2 FQGTGA. The CDR3 is 16 amino acids. The CDR3: CASSSSSGSSYNEQFF. The CDR3 region has the DNA TGTGCCAGCAGCTCGTCTAGCGGGAGCTCCTACAATGAGCAGTTCTTC.

The chain couples TRBV7-2 to TRBJ2-7, with 9 bases matching TRBD2. The CDR3 is made up of 15 amino acids. Germline V gene sequence: CDR1 SGHTA, CDR2 FQGNSA. V lost 6 bases and J lost 4; bases outside the gene matches: 10. The CDR3 nucleotides read TGTGCCAGCAGGGTAGCGGGAGAAGGAAGGTACGAGCAGTACTTC. Its translation is CASRVAGEGRYEQYF.

This clone occurred a few times. The rearrangement joins TRBV2 to TRBJ1-1; 7 bases fit TRBD1. Germline assignment: CDR1 SNHLY and CDR2 FYNNEI. After removal of 6 bases from V and 0 bases from J, the junction contained 4 bases not matched to a gene. This CDR3 comprises 14 residues. The CDR3: CASRGQRMNTEAFF. In DNA, the CDR3 is TGTGCCAGCAGGGGACAGAGGATGAACACTGAAGCTTTCTTT. Full variable domain (missing parts from reference TRBV2 and TRBJ1-1): EPEVTQTPSHQVTQMGQEVILRCVPISNHLYFYWYRQILGQKVEFLVSFYNNEISEKSEIFDDQFSVERPDGSNFTLKIRSTKLEDSAMYFCASRGQRMNTEAFFGQGTRLTVV.

V is TRBV7-3 and J is TRBJ2-7, with D possibly being TRBD1 (6 bases). Germline V gives CDR1 SGHTA, CDR2 FQGTGA. Trimming removed 6 bases from V and 6 bases from J, with 21 bases in between. This CDR3 has 15 residues. In DNA form, the CDR3 reads TGTGCCAGCAGATCACCGGGACAAGGCGTGATCGAGCAGTACTTC. Its translation is CASRSPGQGVIEQYF. Drawing the rest from reference TRBV7-3 and TRBJ2-7, the complete variable domain is GAGVSQTPSNKVTEKGKYVELRCDPISGHTALYWYRQSLGQGPEFLIYFQGTGAADDSGLPNDRFFAVRPEGSVSTLKIQRTERGDSAVYLCASRSPGQGVIEQYFGPGTRLTVT.

The V call is TRBV5-1, the J call TRBJ2-1; 9 bases are shared with TRBD1. Germline V gene sequence: CDR1 SGHRS, CDR2 YFSETQ. J gave up 7 bases and V 3 bases, and 8 bases lay outside the gene matches. The CDR3 contains 15 residues. CDR3 DNA sequence: TGCGCCAGCAGCTCAGACGGGACAGGGTTAAATGAGCAGTTCTTC. Translation: CASSSDGTGLNEQFF.